This T cell receptor beta chain comes out of a study of blood T cell repertoires in COVID-19. Background on the study: The United States, Italy and Spain were the sources of the acute and convalescent COVID-19 samples. Nucleic acid was either cDNA or gDNA, and it came from T cells, B-cell-depleted T cells, or PBMCs.

This clone was recorded only once. Germline V gene lookup returns CDR1 LNHDA and CDR2 SQIVND (reference sequence). The CDR3 runs 15 residues. V was pared by 5 bases and J by 2 bases, with 15 bases between. How the authors handled the data: How many nucleated cells were present was estimated from reference gene primer amplification. Repertoires were generated with immunoSEQ multiplex PCR, while TCRdb's copy carries only in-frame clones and drops some. The V and J calls and the clone size are those of that table, but D and trimming were determined from the DNA. The sample has about 91,000 clones, around 90% seen once.

V is TRBV19 and J is TRBJ2-5; tentatively, D is TRBD1 (6 bases). Input material: peripheral blood. This TCR came from a woman older than 75 with active COVID-19. The CDR3 region has the DNA TGTGCCAGTAGTTTCACACAGGGTAGACAAGAGACCCAGTACTTC. It is translated as CASSFTQGRQETQYF.